The T cell receptor beta chain under discussion was sequenced for a study of cytomegalovirus exposure and HLA in healthy donors. It was with 60 Vbeta and 13 Jbeta primers that the PCR ran. This table comes from immunoSEQ multiplex PCR, and its TCRdb copy is limited to in-frame clones, with some not included. This table holds under 200,000 clones, around 76% found once. The ends lost 6 bases at V and 1 base at J; junction bases unmatched: 11. CDR1 is MNHNY, CDR2 SVGAGI, per germline (reference sequence). CDR3 length: 16 amino acids. The sequencing input was PBMCs. The chain has TRBV6-6 and TRBJ2-5, with 7 bases aligning to TRBD2. The sequence was collected from a woman aged 25 to 45 in good health and CMV-seropositive. The CDR3, as DNA: TGTGCCAGCAGCCACCAGGCTCTAGCGGCCCAAGAGACCCAGTACTTC. Its protein is CASSHQALAAQETQYF.